The clone carrying this T cell receptor beta chain was picked up many times. No antigen is known for it. This entry belongs to a study of post-analysis software for immune sequencing data. The TCR beta cDNA libraries contained unique molecular identifiers. TCRdb called the PCR reads again in MiXCR, with one record for every CDR3 protein. Here the sample spans 430,000 or so distinct CDR3 sequences, less than 40% being singletons. V was clipped by 0 bases and J by 4 bases, with 7 bases between them. The length of the CDR3 is 13 residues. Looked up from germline, CDR1 is MGHRA and CDR2 is YSYEKL. Points from the study as a whole: Controls showed lower frequencies than patients for roughly 5 TRBV segments, and TRBV5-6, TRBV5-1 and TRBV20-1 were among these. Strong co-clustering by F measure linked samples that shared a preparation batch. The normalized Chao1 diversity of multiple sclerosis patients was significantly lower than that of controls.

The source material was blood. The chain recombines TRBV4-1 with TRBJ2-7; no reliable D call. The receptor comes from a girl between 2 and 10 years old with multiple sclerosis. The CDR3 region has the DNA TGCGCCAGCAGCCAAGATTCTGCTTACGAGCAGTACTTC. This encodes CASSQDSAYEQYF.